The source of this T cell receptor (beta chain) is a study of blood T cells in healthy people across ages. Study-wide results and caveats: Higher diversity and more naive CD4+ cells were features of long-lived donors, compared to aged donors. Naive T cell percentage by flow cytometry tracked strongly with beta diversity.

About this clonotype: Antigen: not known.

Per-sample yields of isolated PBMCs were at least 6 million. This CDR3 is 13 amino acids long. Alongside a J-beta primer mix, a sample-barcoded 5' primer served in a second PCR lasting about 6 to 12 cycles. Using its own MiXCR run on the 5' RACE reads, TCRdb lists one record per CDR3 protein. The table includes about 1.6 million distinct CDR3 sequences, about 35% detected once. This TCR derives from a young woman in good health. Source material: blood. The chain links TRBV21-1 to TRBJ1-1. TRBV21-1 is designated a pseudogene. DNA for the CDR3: TGTGCCAGCAGCAAAGTGACGGGGACTGAAGCTTTCTTT. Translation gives CASSKVTGTEAFF.